One and the same sample provided the 15 T cell receptor beta chains below, sequenced in a study of shared clonotypes between healthy human individuals. Naive CD8 cells were CD45RO-negative, positively selected for CCR7, excluding terminally differentiated effector memory CD45RA+ cells. The repertoire was sequenced with immunoSEQ multiplex PCR; TCRdb's copy has only in-frame clones and lacks some. The sample records 2 million or so clones, about 95% being singletons. The sample taken for sequencing was naive CD8+ T cells sorted from blood. These receptors all come from a man between 18 and 29 years old in good health.

The chain joins TRBV14 to TRBJ2-1; D is perhaps TRBD1 or TRBD2 (6 bases each). Trimming removed 5 bases from V and 12 bases from J, with 20 bases in between. CDR3 length: 14 residues. Germline CDR1 and CDR2: SGHDN and FVKESK. The CDR3 here is CASSSPEGGPLQFF. CDR3 DNA: TGTGCCAGCAGCTCACCCGAAGGGGGGCCTTTGCAGTTCTTC.

This clone showed up just once. V usage is TRBV5-6 and J usage is TRBJ1-1; possible D gene TRBD1, 6 bases. V was cut by 4 bases and J by 3 bases, with 19 bases left in between. Per the germline V gene, CDR1 is SGHDT and CDR2 is YYEEEE. The CDR3 extends over 16 amino acids. CDR3 sequence: CASSAYREVIDTEAFF. The CDR3 DNA sequence: TGTGCCAGCAGCGCATACAGGGAAGTAATAGACACTGAAGCTTTCTTT.

The chain carries TRBV5-1 and TRBJ2-1, with TRBD2 identical over 12 bases. Losses at the gene ends were 2 bases for V and 8 bases for J; bases not matched to a gene: 5. This CDR3 has 15 amino acids. Germline CDR1 SGHRS, CDR2 YFSETQ. For the CDR3, the DNA is TGCGCCAGCAGCTTACTAGCGGGGGGTCCGGATGAGCAGTTCTTC. Translating it yields CASSLLAGGPDEQFF.

The chain combines TRBV5-1 with TRBJ2-6, with TRBD1 matching 8 bases. The CDR3 extends over 18 amino acids. Trimming at V came to 0 bases and at J to 2 bases, leaving 7 bases not matched to a gene. Germline loops: CDR1 SGHRS, CDR2 YFSETQ. The CDR3 DNA is TGCGCCAGCAGCTTGGCATGGACAGGGAATGCTGGGGCCAACGTCCTGACTTTC. Protein product: CASSLAWTGNAGANVLTF.

The chain combines TRBV7-9 with TRBJ2-7; D perhaps matches TRBD1 (6 bases). With 4 bases removed from V and 6 bases from J, the gap between germline ends came to 16 bases. CDR1 is SEHNR, CDR2 FQNEAQ, per germline (reference sequence). The CDR3 sequence is 14 residues long. The CDR3 reads CASSWDLTGVEQYF. CDR3 coding DNA: TGTGCCAGCAGCTGGGATTTGACAGGCGTCGAGCAGTACTTC.

The chain recombines TRBV10-1 with TRBJ2-3; D gene unclear. CDR3 size: 15 residues. Germline V gene data show CDR1 as WNHNN and CDR2 as SYGVQD (reference sequence). V dropped 2 bases and J dropped 4 bases, with 13 bases sitting between them. CDR3 DNA: TGCGCCAGCAGTGAGGTTTTGGGAATGGCAGATACGCAGTATTTT. Translating it yields CASSEVLGMADTQYF.

Remarks on this clone: Additional DNA sequences in this sample encode the identical CDR3. The chain employs TRBV6-1 and TRBJ2-7; 7 bases are a match to TRBD1. Germline CDR1 MNHNS, CDR2 SASEGT. The V and J ends lost 5 bases and 1 base, in that order; junction bases with no gene match: 5. There are 14 residues in the CDR3. The CDR3 reads CASSTRDSSYEQYF. CDR3 nucleotide sequence: TGTGCCAGCAGTACCCGGGACAGTTCCTACGAGCAGTACTTC.

The CDR3 coding sequence is TGTGCCAGCAGCCCCGACGGGAGGGCCTTCTACTACGAGCAGTACTTC. It encodes CASSPDGRAFYYEQYF. This chain uses TRBV14 with TRBJ2-7; 8 bases line up with TRBD2. The CDR3 length is 16 residues. After removal of 4 bases from V and 3 bases from J, the junction contained 11 bases not matched to a gene. Germline CDR1 and CDR2: SGHDN and FVKESK. The variable domain in full, with the rest retrieved from reference TRBV14 and TRBJ2-7, is EAGVTQFPSHSVIEKGQTVTLRCDPISGHDNLYWYRRVMGKEIKFLLHFVKESKQDESGMPNNRFLAERTGGTYSTLKVQPAELEDSGVYFCASSPDGRAFYYEQYFGPGTRLTVT.

V usage is TRBV29-1 and J usage is TRBJ2-6, with 7 bases fitting TRBD1. The CDR3 contains 14 residues. The germline CDR1 and CDR2 sequences are SQVTM and ANQGSEA. J lost 2 bases, V lost 3 bases, and 1 base had no gene match. The CDR3 protein is CSVDQGAGANVLTF. Here the CDR3 DNA reads TGCAGCGTTGACCAGGGGGCTGGGGCCAACGTCCTGACTTTC.

This chain uses TRBV5-6 with TRBJ1-6, with D hard to call. The CDR3 runs 14 residues. V was cut by 0 bases and J by 7 bases, with 8 bases left in between. Germline V gene lookup returns CDR1 SGHDT and CDR2 YYEEEE. CDR3 sequence (DNA): TGTGCCAGCAGCTTGGGGGGAGAGAATTCACCCCTCCACTTT. Protein product: CASSLGGENSPLHF.

The chain links TRBV10-1 to TRBJ2-1, with TRBD2 as a possible D gene (7 bases). This CDR3 is built from 16 residues. The ends were cut back, 6 bases at V and 2 bases at J, with 17 bases in the middle. The germline V gene encodes CDR1 WNHNN and CDR2 SYGVQD (reference sequence). The CDR3 nucleotides read TGCGCCAGCAGCGGAGGGGGGGTTCGAGCCTACAATGAGCAGTTCTTC. Protein sequence: CASSGGGVRAYNEQFF.

This clone was found a few times. At the DNA level, this CDR3 is encoded by other sequences in the same sample as well. V usage is TRBV25-1 and J usage is TRBJ2-3; unclear D gene. This CDR3 is built from 12 residues. Germline-derived CDR1 and CDR2 are MGHDK and SYGVNS. V gave up 5 bases and J gave up 1 base, with 4 bases separating them. CDR3 amino acids: CASSLGTDTQYF. The CDR3 nucleotides read TGTGCCAGCAGTTTAGGCACAGATACGCAGTATTTT.

Worth noting for this clone: Other DNA sequences in this specimen translate into the identical CDR3. The chain joins TRBV6-5 to TRBJ2-1; TRBD2 matches at 8 bases. Germline V gives CDR1 MNHEY, CDR2 SVGAGI. This CDR3 spans 15 amino acids. V shed 0 bases and J 5 bases; nucleotides not matched to a gene: 3. The CDR3 DNA sequence: TGTGCCAGCAGTTACTCTTCGGGAGGGGACAATGAGCAGTTCTTC. Translating gives CASSYSSGGDNEQFF.

The J gene is TRBJ1-4, the V gene TRBV30; D gene uncertain. Trimming cost V 2 bases and J 7 bases, with 11 bases left between them. The CDR3 runs to 13 residues. Germline CDR1 GTSNPN, CDR2 SVGIG (reference sequence). CDR3 protein: CAWSYGEVEKLFF. DNA of the CDR3: TGTGCCTGGAGTTACGGGGAGGTTGAAAAACTGTTTTTT.

V gene TRBV28 combines with J gene TRBJ2-7; TRBD2 agrees at 7 bases. J was trimmed by 3 bases and V by 4 bases; bases with no gene match: 6. The CDR3 runs to 14 residues. The germline gives CDR1 MDHEN, CDR2 SYDVKM. CDR3 in amino acids: CASSSGGSIYEQYF. CDR3 nucleotides: TGTGCCAGCAGTTCCGGGGGGTCTATCTACGAGCAGTACTTC.